This T cell receptor (beta chain) is from a study of a mutant IDH1 vaccine in newly diagnosed glioma. Details on this clone: Its antigen is still unknown.

TCRdb's copy holds only in-frame clones and misses some; the assay was immunoSEQ multiplex PCR. The sample lists 60,000 or so clones, about 80% occurring once. With V trimmed by 2 bases and J by 2 bases, 5 bases remained unmatched. Per germline, CDR1 GTSNPN and CDR2 SVGIG (reference sequence). This CDR3 has 14 amino acids. The time point was: week 5, during vaccination. What each vaccine dose contained was 300 ug of mutant IDH1 20-mer peptide, accompanied by topical imiquimod. Sequenced here: PBMCs, sampled from a glioma patient whose treatment included an IDH1 peptide vaccine. The receptor was derived from a woman aged 18-29 years with glioma. Some clones in this sample may be carry-over from other donors' samples. The chain is built from TRBV30 and TRBJ2-5, with 7 bases matching TRBD2. CDR3 bases: TGTGCCTGGAGTCCACTAGCGATTCAAGAGACCCAGTACTTC. Its translation is CAWSPLAIQETQYF.